These T cell receptor beta chains were read from a single sample in a study of vaccination and CD4 T cells after COVID-19. TCRdb re-derived calls from the PCR reads in MiXCR, one entry per CDR3 protein. The table records roughly 20,000 distinct CDR3 sequences, roughly two thirds of them present only once. These TCRs' antigens remain unknown. Sequencing was done on a sample of CD4+ T cells from blood, cultured in vitro. All receptors come from a human donor who had recovered from COVID-19. Both conserved end residues are part of each CDR3. D genes are given only for firm matches. Size is stated for part of the rows, as once, few or many counts, or as a class when the clone is expanded.

d_call | j_call | clone_size | v_call | cdr3_aa | cdr3_nt
NA | TRBJ2-7 | NA | TRBV7-2 | CASRGTPYEQYF | TGTGCCAGCAGAGGGACACCGTACGAGCAGTACTTC
NA | TRBJ2-3 | NA | TRBV28 | CASSPGDSTDTQYF | TGTGCCAGCAGTCCGGGGGACAGCACAGATACGCAGTATTTT
TRBD1 | TRBJ1-5 | NA | TRBV6-5 | CASSYAGGGGSNQPQHF | TGTGCCAGCAGTTACGCAGGGGGCGGGGGAAGCAATCAGCCCCAGCATTTT
TRBD1 | TRBJ1-1 | NA | TRBV15 | CATSRGRQGANTEAFF | TGTGCCACCAGCAGAGGTCGACAGGGTGCGAACACTGAAGCTTTCTTT
NA | TRBJ1-5 | NA | TRBV7-2 | CASSLIFGRTSNQPQHF | TGTGCCAGCAGCTTAATCTTCGGCAGGACTAGCAATCAGCCCCAGCATTTT
NA | TRBJ2-1 | NA | TRBV7-2 | CASSDKTGAYNEQFF | TGTGCCAGCAGCGACAAGACGGGGGCCTACAATGAGCAGTTCTTC
NA | TRBJ1-5 | NA | TRBV4-3 | CASSPNLLGNQPQHF | TGCGCCAGCAGCCCGAACCTGTTAGGCAATCAGCCCCAGCATTTT
NA | TRBJ2-3 | NA | TRBV20-1 | CSARDWTVTDTQYF | TGCAGTGCTAGAGATTGGACGGTCACAGATACGCAGTATTTT
NA | TRBJ1-5 | NA | TRBV20-1 | CSARGGISLQNQPQHF | TGCAGTGCTAGAGGAGGGATCTCCCTTCAAAATCAGCCCCAGCATTTT
TRBD1 | TRBJ1-1 | NA | TRBV6-1 | CASSRNRGRDTEAFF | TGTGCCAGCAGTCGAAACAGGGGGAGGGACACTGAAGCTTTCTTT
TRBD2 | TRBJ2-1 | NA | TRBV19 | CASSLSSSGYNEQFF | TGTGCCAGTAGTCTGTCGTCTAGCGGATACAATGAGCAGTTCTTC
TRBD1 | TRBJ1-2 | NA | TRBV5-6 | CASSLTGTVISYGYTF | TGTGCCAGCAGCCTAACCGGGACAGTAATTTCGTATGGCTACACCTTC
TRBD2 | TRBJ2-5 | NA | TRBV27 | CASSLMAGVYETQYF | TGTGCCAGCAGTTTGATGGCGGGAGTATACGAGACCCAGTACTTC
TRBD1 | TRBJ2-7 | NA | TRBV24-1 | CATSRTGAGEQYF | TGTGCCACATCCCGGACAGGGGCTGGGGAGCAGTACTTC
NA | TRBJ2-7 | NA | TRBV5-1 | CASSLGVRDEQYF | TGCGCCAGCAGCCTTGGCGTCAGGGACGAGCAGTACTTC
NA | TRBJ1-6 | NA | TRBV21-1 | CASIPPYGEILPNSPLHF | TGTGCCAGCATTCCTCCGTATGGGGAGATCCTTCCTAATTCACCCCTCCACTTT
NA | TRBJ1-1 | NA | TRBV12-3/TRBV12-4 | CASSLTFGGNTEAFF | TGTGCCAGCAGTCTCACTTTCGGCGGGAACACTGAAGCTTTCTTT
NA | TRBJ2-1 | NA | TRBV11-2 | CASSPPALLHNEQFF | TGTGCCAGCAGTCCGCCTGCCCTTCTACACAATGAGCAGTTCTTC
NA | TRBJ1-5 | NA | TRBV20-1 | CSARRWRGSNQPQHF | TGCAGTGCTAGAAGGTGGAGGGGAAGCAATCAGCCCCAGCATTTT
TRBD1 | TRBJ1-1 | NA | TRBV5-4 | CASSFDRGLGTEAFF | TGTGCCAGCAGCTTTGACAGGGGGCTGGGCACTGAAGCTTTCTTT
NA | TRBJ1-1 | NA | TRBV2 | CARTQGRGAEAFF | TGTGCCAGAACGCAGGGCCGCGGGGCTGAAGCTTTCTTT
NA | TRBJ1-3 | NA | TRBV6-5 | CASSYVAGSGNTIYF | TGTGCCAGCAGTTACGTCGCAGGTTCTGGAAACACCATATATTTT
NA | TRBJ2-3 | NA | TRBV10-1 | CASSVRGAGTDTQYF | TGCGCCAGCAGTGTTCGGGGGGCTGGCACAGATACGCAGTATTTT
NA | TRBJ1-5 | few | TRBV20-1 | CSASFTINSNQPQHF | TGCAGTGCTAGTTTTACGATAAATAGCAATCAGCCCCAGCATTTT
TRBD2 | TRBJ2-3 | NA | TRBV11-3 | CASSLGAGGTDTQYF | TGTGCCAGCAGCCTGGGGGCGGGAGGGACAGATACGCAGTATTTT
NA | TRBJ1-2 | few | TRBV2 | CARHGYTF | TGTGCCAGACATGGCTACACCTTC
NA | TRBJ1-1 | few | TRBV20-1 | CSARARGVTSEAFF | TGCAGTGCTAGAGCGAGGGGGGTCACTAGTGAAGCTTTCTTT
NA | TRBJ1-2 | few | TRBV6-2/TRBV6-3 | CASSSPDRLGLGYTF | TGTGCCAGCAGTTCCCCCGACCGCCTGGGGTTAGGCTACACCTTC
NA | TRBJ1-2 | NA | TRBV6-5 | CASSYRGTAANYGYTF | TGTGCCAGCAGTTACCGAGGGACGGCAGCTAACTATGGCTACACCTTC
NA | TRBJ1-5 | NA | TRBV12-3/TRBV12-4 | CASSLGIQLISNQPQHF | TGTGCCAGCAGTTTAGGTATACAGCTAATTAGCAATCAGCCCCAGCATTTT
NA | TRBJ2-7 | NA | TRBV12-3/TRBV12-4 | CASSFGGALSEQYF | TGTGCCAGCAGTTTTGGGGGGGCGCTTTCCGAGCAGTACTTC
NA | TRBJ2-5 | NA | TRBV7-2 | CASSSVLPSGRETQYF | TGTGCCAGCAGCTCCGTACTCCCTTCGGGGCGAGAGACCCAGTACTTC
TRBD2 | TRBJ2-3 | NA | TRBV4-1 | CAGSQGPWSGGTDTQYF | TGCGCCGGCAGCCAAGGGCCTTGGAGCGGGGGCACAGATACGCAGTATTTT
NA | TRBJ2-1 | NA | TRBV7-9 | CASSLEGSVNEQFF | TGTGCCAGCAGCTTAGAGGGTTCGGTCAATGAGCAGTTCTTC
TRBD2 | TRBJ2-1 | once | TRBV20-1 | CSGDPTSGPSSYNEQFF | TGCAGTGGAGACCCGACTAGCGGTCCGAGCTCCTACAATGAGCAGTTCTTC
TRBD1 | TRBJ1-1 | NA | TRBV20-1 | CSAGRDSANTEAFF | TGCAGTGCTGGAAGGGACAGCGCAAACACTGAAGCTTTCTTT
NA | TRBJ1-5 | NA | TRBV7-2 | CASSLVGTSGNQPQHF | TGTGCCAGCAGCTTAGTTGGGACTTCAGGCAATCAGCCCCAGCATTTT
TRBD2 | TRBJ2-5 | NA | TRBV20-1 | CSARPPSGSKTQYF | TGCAGTGCTAGACCCCCTAGCGGGAGTAAGACCCAGTACTTC
NA | TRBJ2-3 | large | TRBV7-2 | CASSPRLGESTDTQYF | TGTGCCAGCAGCCCGCGACTCGGGGAATCCACAGATACGCAGTATTTT
TRBD2 | TRBJ2-7 | NA | TRBV12-3/TRBV12-4 | CASRSAGGGSYEQYF | TGTGCCAGCAGGTCAGCGGGAGGAGGGTCGTACGAGCAGTACTTC
NA | TRBJ1-1 | once | TRBV29-1 | CSVGSVSTEAFF | TGCAGCGTTGGGAGTGTGAGCACTGAAGCTTTCTTT
NA | TRBJ1-1 | NA | TRBV6-5 | CASSYSRGLGTEAFF | TGTGCCAGCAGTTACTCTCGAGGGCTGGGCACTGAAGCTTTCTTT
NA | TRBJ2-1 | once | TRBV5-3 | CASSLLGEQFF | TGTGCCAGCAGCTTGTTAGGAGAGCAGTTCTTC
NA | TRBJ2-3 | NA | TRBV27 | CASSPPLGTDTQYF | TGTGCCAGCAGTCCCCCGTTGGGCACAGATACGCAGTATTTT
NA | TRBJ1-2 | few | TRBV24-1 | CATSDTQNLGGYTF | TGTGCCACCAGTGACACTCAAAACTTGGGGGGCTACACCTTC
TRBD1 | TRBJ2-4 | few | TRBV24-1 | CATSDPGQGVNIQYF | TGTGCCACCAGTGACCCGGGACAGGGGGTAAACATTCAGTACTTC
NA | TRBJ1-4 | NA | TRBV5-5 | CASSQGFRTNEKLFF | TGTGCCAGCAGCCAGGGGTTCCGGACAAATGAAAAACTGTTTTTT
NA | TRBJ1-2 | NA | TRBV7-8 | CASSLAGSSGYTF | TGTGCCAGCAGCTTAGCGGGAAGCAGTGGCTACACCTTC
NA | TRBJ2-5 | NA | TRBV7-2 | CASSPRGISRGTQYF | TGTGCCAGCAGCCCCCGAGGGATCTCAAGAGGGACCCAGTACTTC
NA | TRBJ1-2 | NA | TRBV6-1 | CASRPGEQNYGYTF | TGTGCCAGCAGACCCGGTGAGCAGAACTATGGCTACACCTTC
NA | TRBJ1-4 | NA | TRBV6-1 | CASLRPLGSSNEKLFF | TGTGCCAGCCTCAGGCCCTTGGGCAGCTCGAATGAAAAACTGTTTTTT